Listed below are T cell receptor beta chains from one sample, sequenced in a study of early T cells in non-severe SARS-CoV-2 infection. MiXCR, applied by TCRdb to the 5' RACE reads, yields one record per CDR3 protein. The table records around 40,000 distinct CDR3 sequences, around 6.5% of them present only once. The material sequenced was whole blood. Every receptor here comes from an adult who was a healthcare worker with PCR-confirmed SARS-CoV-2 infection or an uninfected control (not recorded which). Both conserved end residues are part of each CDR3. The order of the fields is V gene, CDR3 protein.

v_gene: TRBV5-1
CDR3aa: CASSLWGNEQFF

v_gene: TRBV5-5
CDR3aa: CASSRTGTAGTSGARRETQYF

v_gene: TRBV11-2
CDR3aa: CASSFQGSYEQYF

v_gene: TRBV24-1
CDR3aa: CATSAILAGLNEQFF

v_gene: TRBV28
CDR3aa: CASDRQGAYEQYF

v_gene: TRBV10-3
CDR3aa: CAIREEPGYEQYF

v_gene: TRBV12-3/TRBV12-4
CDR3aa: CASSFEGQATYEQYF

v_gene: TRBV5-4
CDR3aa: CASSLSAGLQETQYF

v_gene: TRBV19
CDR3aa: CASTEDTDYNEQFF

v_gene: TRBV29-1
CDR3aa: CSVGWENTEAFF